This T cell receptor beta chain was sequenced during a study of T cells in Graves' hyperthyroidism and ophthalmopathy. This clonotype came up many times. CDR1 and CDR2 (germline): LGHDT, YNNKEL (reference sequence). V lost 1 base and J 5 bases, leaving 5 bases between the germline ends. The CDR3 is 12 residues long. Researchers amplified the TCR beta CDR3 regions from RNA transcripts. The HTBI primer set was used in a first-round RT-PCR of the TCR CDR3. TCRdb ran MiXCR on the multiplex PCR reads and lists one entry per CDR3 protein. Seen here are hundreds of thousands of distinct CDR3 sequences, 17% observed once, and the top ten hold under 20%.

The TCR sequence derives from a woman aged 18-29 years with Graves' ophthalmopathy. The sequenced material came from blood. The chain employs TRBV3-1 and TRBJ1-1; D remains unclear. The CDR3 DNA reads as TGTGCCAGCAGCCAAGGGAAAACTGAAGCTTTCTTT. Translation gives CASSQGKTEAFF.